This T cell receptor (beta chain) was identified during a study of T-cell memory formation after mild COVID-19. Study-level background: TCR clusters were mostly confined to one donor each.

Turning to this clonotype: Its matching antigen is unknown.

TCRdb ran MiXCR on the 5' RACE reads and lists one entry per CDR3 protein. The table lists roughly 560,000 distinct CDR3 sequences, roughly 22% of them singletons. CDR3 size: 15 residues. J lost 8 bases, V lost 7 bases, and 11 bases had no gene match. Study findings and constraints: Whether day 37 second-wave clones are SARS-CoV-2-specific was not confirmed. Whereas later expanders leaned CD4+, clones contracting day 15 to 85 showed a balanced CD4/CD8 makeup. Among CD4+ contracting clones, most were CM and EM, and CD8+ ones EMRA.

This TCR was recovered from an adult woman who had mild COVID-19 (a few samples of this study predate the infection). Cell type and time point are not known. The sample taken for sequencing was PBMCs or a T cell subset sorted from them (not recorded which). The chain has TRBV12-3 or TRBV12-4 and TRBJ2-1, with 10 positions matching TRBD2. CDR3 in amino acids: CASTGESGGAHEQFF. In nucleotides, the CDR3 is TGTGCCAGCACGGGAGAAAGCGGGGGGGCACATGAGCAGTTCTTC.